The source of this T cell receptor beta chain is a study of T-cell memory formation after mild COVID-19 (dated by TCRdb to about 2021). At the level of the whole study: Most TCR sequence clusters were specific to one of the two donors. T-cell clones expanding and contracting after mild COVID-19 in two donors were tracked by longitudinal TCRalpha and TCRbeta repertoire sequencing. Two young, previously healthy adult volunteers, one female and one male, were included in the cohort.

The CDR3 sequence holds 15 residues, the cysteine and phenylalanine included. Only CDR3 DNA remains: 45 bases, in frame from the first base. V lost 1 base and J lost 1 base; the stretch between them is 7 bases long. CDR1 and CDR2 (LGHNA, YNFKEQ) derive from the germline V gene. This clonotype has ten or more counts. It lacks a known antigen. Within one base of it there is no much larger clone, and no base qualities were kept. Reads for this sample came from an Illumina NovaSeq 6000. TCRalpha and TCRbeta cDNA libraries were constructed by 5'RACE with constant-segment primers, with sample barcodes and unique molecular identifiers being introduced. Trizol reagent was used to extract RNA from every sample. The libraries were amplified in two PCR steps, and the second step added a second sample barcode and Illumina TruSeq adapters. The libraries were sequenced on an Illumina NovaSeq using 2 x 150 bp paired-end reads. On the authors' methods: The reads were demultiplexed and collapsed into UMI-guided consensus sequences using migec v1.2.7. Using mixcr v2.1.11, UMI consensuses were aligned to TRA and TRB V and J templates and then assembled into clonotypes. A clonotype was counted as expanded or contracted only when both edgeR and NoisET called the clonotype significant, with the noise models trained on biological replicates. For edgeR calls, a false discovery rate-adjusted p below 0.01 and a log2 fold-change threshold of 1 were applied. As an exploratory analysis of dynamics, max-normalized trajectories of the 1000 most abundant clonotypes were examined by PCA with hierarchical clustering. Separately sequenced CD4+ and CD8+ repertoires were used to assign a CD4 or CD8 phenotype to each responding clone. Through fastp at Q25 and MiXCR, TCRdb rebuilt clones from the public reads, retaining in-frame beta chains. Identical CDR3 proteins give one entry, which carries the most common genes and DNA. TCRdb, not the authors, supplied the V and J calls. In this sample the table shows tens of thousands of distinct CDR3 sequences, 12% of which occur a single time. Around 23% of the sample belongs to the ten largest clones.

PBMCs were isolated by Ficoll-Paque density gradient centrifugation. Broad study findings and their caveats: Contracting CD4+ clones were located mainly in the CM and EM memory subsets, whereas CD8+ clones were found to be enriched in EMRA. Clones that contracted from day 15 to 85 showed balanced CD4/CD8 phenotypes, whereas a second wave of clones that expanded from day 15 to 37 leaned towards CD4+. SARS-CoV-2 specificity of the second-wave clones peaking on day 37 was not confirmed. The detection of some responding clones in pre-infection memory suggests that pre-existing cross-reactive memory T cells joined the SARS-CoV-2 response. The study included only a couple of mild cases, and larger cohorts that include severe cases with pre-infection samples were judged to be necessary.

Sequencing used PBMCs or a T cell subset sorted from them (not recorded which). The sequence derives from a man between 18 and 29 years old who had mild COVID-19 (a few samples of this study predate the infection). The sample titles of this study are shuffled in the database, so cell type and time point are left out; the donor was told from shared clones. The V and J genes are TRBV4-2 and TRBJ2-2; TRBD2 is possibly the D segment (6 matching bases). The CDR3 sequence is CASSQVEGNTGELFF. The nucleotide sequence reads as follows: TGTGCCAGCAGCCAAGTGGAGGGGAACACCGGGGAGCTGTTTTTT.